A selection of T cell receptor beta chains follows, all from one sample in a study of T cells in Graves' hyperthyroidism and ophthalmopathy. Each CDR3 protein gets one entry after TCRdb re-called the multiplex PCR reads with MiXCR. The sample yields roughly 710,000 distinct CDR3 sequences, 30% to 40% seen once. The specimen was blood. These receptors all come from a woman in her 40s with Graves' hyperthyroidism. Both conserved end residues are part of each CDR3. The D gene is left open where the match is weak. Rows give clone size only sometimes, using once, few, many, or a class for an expanded clone.

TRBJ2-5	TRBV5-6	TRBD2	many	TGTGCCAGCAGCTCTCCCTCGACTAGCGGGAAAGAGACCCAGTACTTC	CASSSPSTSGKETQYF
TRBJ2-2	TRBV5-4	NA	few	TGTGCCAGCAGCTTGTACAACAGGGCGACCGGGGAGCTGTTTTTT	CASSLYNRATGELFF
TRBJ2-5	TRBV6-5	TRBD2	NA	TGTGCCAGCACTGCGGCGGGGGTGGGTGCGGAGACCCAGTACTTC	CASTAAGVGAETQYF
TRBJ1-2	TRBV4-3	NA	NA	TGCGCCAGCAGCCACCTTGGTCCGGGCTATGGCTACACCTTC	CASSHLGPGYGYTF
TRBJ2-2	TRBV5-1	NA	NA	TGCGCCAGCAGCACGAACCCCGCGGACTACGTGGGGGACACCGGGGAGCTGTTTTTT	CASSTNPADYVGDTGELFF
TRBJ1-2	TRBV4-1	NA	NA	TGCGCCAGCAGCCAAGATCAAGCAGGGCAGAGCGGCTACACCTTC	CASSQDQAGQSGYTF
TRBJ1-1	TRBV7-2	NA	NA	TGTGCCAGCAGCCGGATGGGGGAAGCTTTCTTT	CASSRMGEAFF
TRBJ2-7	TRBV10-3	TRBD1	NA	TGTGCCATCAGTGGTCGCCCGGGACAGAAAGAGCAGTACTTC	CAISGRPGQKEQYF
TRBJ1-3	TRBV5-6	NA	NA	TGTGCCAGCAGGTTCGGACAAGGAATTCTCTCTGGAAACACCATATATTTT	CASRFGQGILSGNTIYF
TRBJ1-4	TRBV5-8	NA	many	TGTGCCAGCAGCGCCTATCAGGAAAAACTGTTTTTT	CASSAYQEKLFF
TRBJ1-2	TRBV10-3	NA	many	TGTGCCATCAGTGAAGTCCGGGACGGCTACACCTTC	CAISEVRDGYTF
TRBJ1-5	TRBV10-2	TRBD1	many	TGCGCCACCTGGACAGGGTTTAGTCAGCCCCAGCATTTT	CATWTGFSQPQHF
TRBJ2-7	TRBV7-2	TRBD1	NA	TGTGCCAGCAGCCGGGACAGGGGACATGGCTACGAGCAGTACTTC	CASSRDRGHGYEQYF
TRBJ2-7	TRBV2	NA	few	TGTGCCAGCAGAATGGACAGCTCCTACGAGCAGTACTTC	CASRMDSSYEQYF
TRBJ1-6	TRBV7-2	NA	NA	TGCGCCAGCAGCCAAGAATTGGAGGGGCGAAATTCACCCCTCCACTTT	CASSQELEGRNSPLHF
TRBJ1-1	TRBV20-1	NA	many	TGCAGTGCTAGGCGGCAGGGCACTGAAGCTTTCTTT	CSARRQGTEAFF
TRBJ2-7	TRBV6-5	TRBD2	NA	TGTGCCAGCAGGCCCGGGACTAGCAGCACCTACGAGCAGTACTTC	CASRPGTSSTYEQYF
TRBJ2-7	TRBV15	TRBD2	many	TGTGCCACCAGCAGAGATTTAAGCGGGAGTTACGAGCAGTACTTC	CATSRDLSGSYEQYF
TRBJ1-3	TRBV2	NA	many	TGTGCCAGCGGACAAGACAACGTCGGAAACACCATATATTTT	CASGQDNVGNTIYF
TRBJ2-7	TRBV29-1	TRBD1	NA	TGCAGCGTTGCGACAGGGGGGGTCTACGAGCAGTACTTC	CSVATGGVYEQYF
TRBJ2-7	TRBV7-2	NA	NA	TGTGCCAGCAGCTTTCAGGGTGATGGCCCCTACGAGCAGTACTTC	CASSFQGDGPYEQYF
TRBJ2-5	TRBV7-2	TRBD1	few	TGTGCCAGCAGCCACGGAAGGACAGGGGGGACCCAGTACTTC	CASSHGRTGGTQYF
TRBJ1-2	TRBV15	NA	many	TGTGCCACCAGCAGAGATCGTTCCCGAGGGGTGAGAGGCTACACCTTC	CATSRDRSRGVRGYTF
TRBJ1-1	TRBV2	TRBD1	NA	TGTGCCAGCAGTCCCGCCGACAGGGTAGGCACTGAAGCTTTCTTT	CASSPADRVGTEAFF
TRBJ1-5	TRBV7-2	NA	NA	TGTGCCAGCAGCTTAGGTGGTACAGCAGGTCAGCCCCAGCATTTT	CASSLGGTAGQPQHF
TRBJ1-4	TRBV4-3	TRBD1	few	TGCGCCAGCAGCCTAGACAGGGGGCTTTGGACTAATGAAAAACTGTTTTTT	CASSLDRGLWTNEKLFF
TRBJ1-6	TRBV7-2	NA	many	TGTGCCAGCAGCTTAGCGCCACAGTCTTCGGCCCTCCACTTT	CASSLAPQSSALHF
TRBJ1-1	TRBV10-3	TRBD1	many	TGTGCCATCAGTGAGGGGGACAGGGGAATCGCTGAAGCTTTCTTT	CAISEGDRGIAEAFF
TRBJ2-7	TRBV11-2	NA	NA	TGTGCCAGCAGCGCGGCGGGGGCGGTTTTAGACGAGCAGTACTTC	CASSAAGAVLDEQYF
TRBJ1-3	TRBV11-3	NA	NA	TGTGCCAGCAGCTCCGGACAGAACACCATATATTTT	CASSSGQNTIYF
TRBJ2-6	TRBV11-1	NA	many	TGTGCCAGCAGCTTACGGGACACCCTAGGGCCTGGGGCCAACGTCCTGACTTTC	CASSLRDTLGPGANVLTF